This entry lists 27 T cell receptor beta chains sequenced from one sample in a study of blood T cell repertoires in COVID-19. Method: immunoSEQ multiplex PCR; TCRdb's copy keeps in-frame clones and lacks some. The table has some 340,000 clones, 80% to 90% seen once; the top ten hold roughly 5.2%. The material sequenced was PBMCs or T cells enriched from blood (not recorded which). Receptors originate from a woman in her twenties or thirties who had recovered from COVID-19.

J is TRBJ2-1 and V is TRBV29-1, with D unclear. V was pared by 3 bases and J by 0 bases, with 12 bases between. The length of the CDR3 is 15 residues. Germline lookup yields CDR1 SQVTM and CDR2 ANQGSEA. Here the CDR3 reads CSVDKGASSYNEQFF. CDR3 DNA sequence: TGCAGCGTTGATAAAGGAGCTAGCTCCTACAATGAGCAGTTCTTC.

This chain joins TRBV5-6 and TRBJ2-7; D is ambiguous. The CDR3 consists of 13 residues. Germline CDR1 and CDR2: SGHDT and YYEEEE. The V gene lost 0 bases and the J gene lost 1 base, with 5 bases spanning the gap. The CDR3 sequence is CASSLGQSYEQYF. For the CDR3, the DNA is TGTGCCAGCAGCTTGGGGCAGTCCTACGAGCAGTACTTC.

This chain uses TRBV28 with TRBJ2-7, with TRBD1 matching over 7 bases. CDR1 and CDR2 (germline): MDHEN, SYDVKM. CDR3 length equals 16 residues. Trimming cost V 5 bases and J 0 bases; bases outside gene matches: 10. The CDR3 nucleotides are TGTGCCAGCAGTACCTCGACAGGGATATTCTCCTACGAGCAGTACTTC. Amino acid sequence: CASSTSTGIFSYEQYF.

J is TRBJ2-5 and V is TRBV5-1; TRBD2 might be the D (6 bases). This CDR3 comprises 16 residues. V lost 1 base and J lost 4, with 17 bases in between. Germline V lookup: CDR1 SGHRS, CDR2 YFSETQ. The CDR3 reads CASSLNGGRTGETQYF. For the CDR3, the DNA is TGCGCCAGCAGCTTGAACGGGGGACGTACCGGAGAGACCCAGTACTTC.

This chain joins TRBV4-1 and TRBJ1-5, with unresolved D. Germline-derived CDR1 and CDR2 are MGHRA and YSYEKL. The CDR3 spans 13 residues. Trimming shortened V by 8 bases and J by 4 bases, and 12 bases separated the two germline ends. In nucleotides, the CDR3 is TGCGCCAGCTCGGGCGGGATAAATCAGCCCCAGCATTTT. This codes for CASSGGINQPQHF.

The chain's CDR3 is CASTHGGGGEQYF. CDR3 bases: TGTGCCAGCACCCACGGAGGGGGCGGTGAGCAGTACTTC. The rearrangement links TRBV3-1 (or the pseudogene TRBV3-2) to TRBJ2-7, with D tentatively TRBD1 (7 bases). CDR1 and CDR2 (germline): LGHDT, YNNKEL (reference sequence). The V end lost 7 bases, the J end lost 7 bases, and 17 bases lay between the germline ends. This CDR3 spans 13 amino acids.

This rearrangement joins TRBV5-1 to TRBJ2-5; TRBD1 matches at 7 bases. The CDR3 is 14 residues long. J gave up 5 bases and V 3 bases, and 7 bases lay outside the gene matches. CDR1 and CDR2 (germline): SGHRS, YFSETQ. Written as DNA, the CDR3 is TGCGCCAGCAGCTATGAGGGGGCCGGGGAGACCCAGTACTTC. It specifies CASSYEGAGETQYF.

The rearrangement uses TRBV7-9 and TRBJ1-1; D is perhaps TRBD1 (6 bases). The CDR3 has 15 residues. Germline V gene lookup returns CDR1 SEHNR and CDR2 FQNEAQ (reference sequence). With 5 bases removed from V and 1 base from J, the gap between germline ends came to 14 bases. DNA of the CDR3: TGTGCCAGCAGCACATTGGACAGAACGAACACTGAAGCTTTCTTT. Its protein product is CASSTLDRTNTEAFF.

The gene calls are TRBV5-1 and TRBJ1-4; TRBD1 agrees at 11 bases. The trim removed 4 bases at V and 6 bases at J, leaving 8 bases unmatched. Germline CDR1 and CDR2: SGHRS and YFSETQ. The CDR3 covers 16 residues. As DNA, the CDR3 is TGCGCCAGCAGCACGGGACAGGGGGTTTGGGATGAAAAACTGTTTTTT. This encodes CASSTGQGVWDEKLFF.

V usage is TRBV4-3 and J usage is TRBJ1-5, with D possibly matching TRBD1 (6 bases). CDR3 length: 13 residues. The V end was cut by 1 base, the J end by 5 bases, with 6 bases between. Germline V gene sequence: CDR1 LGHNA, CDR2 YSLEER. The CDR3: CASSQAGDQPQHF. The CDR3 nucleotides read TGCGCCAGCAGCCAAGCAGGGGATCAGCCCCAGCATTTT.

The V and J genes are TRBV29-1 and TRBJ1-1; no clear D gene. CDR3 length equals 13 residues. The V gene's germline CDR1 is SQVTM and CDR2 ANQGSEA. V was clipped by 4 bases and J by 10 bases, with 19 bases between them. CDR3 in DNA: TGCAGCGTTGTAGGAGCGGGGAGGGTAAGAGCTTTCTTT. Amino acids: CSVVGAGRVRAFF. Based on the CDR3 plus reference TRBV29-1 and TRBJ1-1, the full variable domain is SAVISQKPSRDICQRGTSLTIQCQVDSQVTMMFWYRQQPGQSLTLIATANQGSEATYESGFVIDKFPISRPNLTFSTLTVSNMSPEDSSIYLCSVVGAGRVRAFFGQGTRLTVV.

The CDR3 sequence is CASSFRGPRSEQYF. The CDR3 region has the DNA TGTGCCAGCAGTTTCCGAGGGCCTCGTAGCGAGCAGTACTTC. The J gene is TRBJ2-7, the V gene TRBV27, with D possibly matching TRBD2 (5 bases). Germline CDR1 reads MNHEY; CDR2 reads SMNVEV (reference sequence). This CDR3 region has 14 residues. Trimming cost V 3 bases and J 6 bases, with 15 bases left between them.

The rearrangement joins TRBV18 to TRBJ1-1; the D is unclear. In germline, CDR1 is KGHSH, CDR2 LQKENI. Trimming cost V 0 bases and J 7 bases, with 12 bases left between them. CDR3 length: 14 amino acids. Written as DNA, the CDR3 is TGTGCCAGCTCACCACCTTACGGGGAGTATGAAGCTTTCTTT. Residues: CASSPPYGEYEAFF. Combining the CDR3 with reference TRBV18 and TRBJ1-1 gives the whole variable domain NAGVMQNPRHLVRRRGQEARLRCSPMKGHSHVYWYRQLPEEGLKFMVYLQKENIIDESGMPKERFSAEFPKEGPSILRIQQVVRGDSAAYFCASSPPYGEYEAFFGQGTRLTVV.

This chain links TRBV6-5 with TRBJ1-2; tentatively, D is TRBD1 (6 bases). The V and J ends lost 2 bases and 8 bases respectively, with 21 bases between them. Germline lookup yields CDR1 MNHEY and CDR2 SVGAGI. This CDR3 contains 16 residues. The CDR3 region has the DNA TGTGCCAGCAGTTACGGTTTAAACAGGGATCTCTGGGGCTACACCTTC. This gives the protein CASSYGLNRDLWGYTF.

The count of this clone is one. The rearrangement uses TRBV7-2 and TRBJ1-2; 7 positions agree with TRBD1. This CDR3 region has 13 residues. V lost 5 bases and J lost 7; bases outside the gene matches: 7. Germline CDR1 is SGHTA and CDR2 is FQGNSA. The CDR3 nucleotides read TGTGCCAGCAGCGCTACAGGGGTAGGTGGCTACACCTTC. This codes for CASSATGVGGYTF. Together with reference TRBV7-2 and TRBJ1-2, the CDR3 gives the full variable domain: GAGVSQSPSNKVTEKGKDVELRCDPISGHTALYWYRQSLGQGLEFLIYFQGNSAPDKSGLPSDRFSAERTGGSVSTLTIQRTQQEDSAVYLCASSATGVGGYTFGSGTRLTVV.

The V gene is TRBV6-5, the J gene TRBJ1-1; D call uncertain. The V and J ends lost 4 bases and 8 bases respectively, with 14 bases between them. The CDR3 is 13 amino acids. Looked up from germline, CDR1 is MNHEY and CDR2 is SVGAGI. CDR3 sequence (DNA): TGTGCCAGCAGTTCCTTCTCCCCCTCGGAAGCTTTCTTT. Translated: CASSSFSPSEAFF.

This clone came up once. This chain joins TRBV5-5 and TRBJ1-4, with no clear D. This CDR3 contains 14 residues. The germline V gene encodes CDR1 SGHKS and CDR2 YYEKEE (reference sequence). With 1 base removed from V and 11 bases from J, the gap between germline ends came to 15 bases. For the CDR3, the DNA is TGTGCCAGCAGCTTGAACGGGGTGGGTGATAAACTGTTTTTT. It translates to CASSLNGVGDKLFF.

The chain couples TRBV10-3 to TRBJ2-6; D unresolved. Deletions cut 0 bases from V and 2 bases from J, with 11 bases between. From germline, CDR1 is ENHRY and CDR2 SYGVKD. The CDR3 runs 17 residues. The CDR3 reads CAISESGQVPGANVLTF. Written as DNA, the CDR3 is TGTGCCATCAGTGAGTCCGGCCAGGTTCCTGGGGCCAACGTCCTGACTTTC.

This clone occurred once. CDR3 nucleotide sequence: TGTGCCAGCAGTGACGGCGGGTCCAACACTGAAGCTTTCTTT. It is translated as CASSDGGSNTEAFF. This chain connects TRBV2 to TRBJ1-1; D call uncertain. There are 14 residues in the CDR3. Germline CDR1 is SNHLY and CDR2 is FYNNEI. V lost 3 bases, J lost 2 bases, and 10 bases lay in between.

The DNA for the CDR3 is TGCGCCAGCAGTGAACAGGGTTCCGATGAGCAGTTCTTC. Its translation is CASSEQGSDEQFF. V is TRBV10-1 and J is TRBJ2-1, with a tentative D call TRBD1 (6 bases). V was shortened by 3 bases and J by 8 bases, with 11 bases between the two germline ends. This CDR3 is 13 amino acids long. Germline V CDR1 and CDR2: WNHNN, SYGVQD (reference sequence).

The chain combines TRBV18 with TRBJ2-1; 8 bases are a match to TRBD2. CDR1 is KGHSH and CDR2 is LQKENI in the germline V gene. This CDR3 spans 15 amino acids. The junction had 9 bases not matched to a gene; V was cut back by 3 bases and J by 8 bases. The CDR3 DNA is TGTGCCAGCTCACCGGGACTAGGTCGGGGGGATGAGCAGTTCTTC. This codes for CASSPGLGRGDEQFF. Based on the CDR3 plus reference TRBV18 and TRBJ2-1, the full variable domain is NAGVMQNPRHLVRRRGQEARLRCSPMKGHSHVYWYRQLPEEGLKFMVYLQKENIIDESGMPKERFSAEFPKEGPSILRIQQVVRGDSAAYFCASSPGLGRGDEQFFGPGTRLTVL.

The rearrangement uses TRBV3-1 (or the pseudogene TRBV3-2) and TRBJ1-5, with no clear D. The CDR3 has 12 amino acids. CDR1 is LGHDT, CDR2 YNNKEL, per germline (reference sequence). V lost 8 bases and J 0 bases, leaving 5 bases between the germline ends. The CDR3 DNA follows: TGTGCCAGCGGAGATAGCAATCAGCCCCAGCATTTT. It is translated as CASGDSNQPQHF.

The rearrangement joins TRBV19 to TRBJ2-2, with 8 bases fitting TRBD1. The CDR3 length is 14 residues. Trimming cost V 5 bases and J 7 bases; bases outside gene matches: 6. Germline lookup yields CDR1 LNHDA and CDR2 SQIVND (reference sequence). CDR3 in DNA: TGTGCCAGTAGTGCGACAGGGGACGGCGGGGAGCTGTTTTTT. Encoded protein: CASSATGDGGELFF.

This chain uses TRBV29-1 with TRBJ1-2; 8 bases agree with TRBD1. Germline CDR1 SQVTM, CDR2 ANQGSEA. The CDR3 consists of 15 residues. The ends lost 6 bases at V and 6 bases at J; junction bases unmatched: 15. In nucleotides, the CDR3 is TGCAGCGTAAGGACAGGGTCCATCTATCTCCATGGCTACACCTTC. Translated, it gives CSVRTGSIYLHGYTF.

This clone showed up just once. V gene TRBV7-8 combines with J gene TRBJ2-1, with 11 bases fitting TRBD2. J gave up 4 bases and V 5 bases, and 4 bases lay outside the gene matches. The CDR3 spans 15 residues. Germline values: CDR1 SGHVS, CDR2 FQNEAQ. The CDR3 sequence is CASSHRTSGYNEQFF. CDR3 nucleotides: TGTGCCAGCAGCCACCGGACTAGCGGGTACAATGAGCAGTTCTTC.

This sequence joins TRBV2 and TRBJ2-5, with 10 bases matching TRBD2. J lost 4 bases, V lost 6 bases, and 8 bases had no gene match. There are 15 residues in the CDR3. Germline V lookup: CDR1 SNHLY, CDR2 FYNNEI. CDR3 sequence: CASRPLAGVGETQYF. As DNA, the CDR3 is TGTGCCAGCAGGCCCCTAGCGGGGGTCGGAGAGACCCAGTACTTC.

This clone is a singleton in its sample. The chain joins TRBV3-1 (or the pseudogene TRBV3-2) to TRBJ2-3; 10 nucleotides match TRBD2. Germline CDR1 is LGHDT and CDR2 is YNNKEL (reference sequence). The V and J ends lost 6 bases and 1 base, in that order; junction bases with no gene match: 7. This CDR3 has 16 residues. The CDR3 region has the DNA TGTGCCAGCAGTCTCCGGCTAGCGGGGGGCACAGATACGCAGTATTTT. Its protein product is CASSLRLAGGTDTQYF.